The rows below give T cell receptor beta chains drawn from one sample of a study of early T cells in non-severe SARS-CoV-2 infection. Each CDR3 protein gets one entry after TCRdb re-called the 5' RACE reads with MiXCR. Of 60,000 to 90,000 distinct CDR3 sequences in the sample, roughly 9.6% were seen once. The sample consisted of whole blood. These receptors were obtained from an adult who was a healthcare worker with PCR-confirmed SARS-CoV-2 infection or an uninfected control (not recorded which). Each CDR3 is given with its conserved first and last residue. Fields, in order: V gene, D gene, clone size, CDR3 length, J gene, CDR3 DNA, CDR3 protein. The D gene is left open where the match is weak. The size entry is marked missing in some rows and otherwise reads once, few, many or a size class.

>TRBV3-1|.|few|14|TRBJ2-3
TGTGCCAGCAGCCAAGAAGGTAGTCCCCATACGCAGTATTTT
CASSQEGSPHTQYF
>TRBV7-9|.|many|15|TRBJ2-1
TGTGCCAGCAGCTTATTGGGGGAGGTACGGAATGAGCAGTTCTTC
CASSLLGEVRNEQFF
>TRBV10-3|.|.|15|TRBJ1-3
TGTGCCACCGGCCCAGCAACACGCTCTGGAAACACCATATATTTT
CATGPATRSGNTIYF
>TRBV6-1|.|few|14|TRBJ2-7
TGTGCCAGCAGTGTAACCGGGACTTGGTACGAGCAGTACTTC
CASSVTGTWYEQYF
>TRBV11-2|.|many|14|TRBJ2-3
TGTGCCAGCAGCCAGACAGGCCCCGCAGATACGCAGTATTTT
CASSQTGPADTQYF
>TRBV27|TRBD2|many|16|TRBJ2-1
TGTGCCAGCAGTCGCAGGGGGCTAGCGGGAGTTTGGGTGCAGTTCTTC
CASSRRGLAGVWVQFF
>TRBV20-1|.|many|13|TRBJ2-1
TGCAGTGTCGACCTGGCCTCCTACAATGAGCAGTTCTTC
CSVDLASYNEQFF
>TRBV20-1|.|few|12|TRBJ2-3
TGCAGTGCTGAATCTAGCACAGATACGCAGTATTTT
CSAESSTDTQYF
>TRBV10-1|.|few|13|TRBJ1-1
TGCGCCAGCAGTGAGTCGCATTTACATGAAGCTTTCTTT
CASSESHLHEAFF
>TRBV20-1|TRBD1|few|14|TRBJ2-3
TGCAGTGCTATCACAGGGGGAGGCACAGATACGCAGTATTTT
CSAITGGGTDTQYF
>TRBV9|.|many|16|TRBJ2-2
TGTGCCAGCAGCGTAGGATTGACAGCTTGGGCCGGGGAGCTGTTTTTT
CASSVGLTAWAGELFF
>TRBV20-1|TRBD1|.|16|TRBJ2-3
TGCAGTGCTAGACCCATAGGGGGACAGGGGACGGATACGCAGTATTTT
CSARPIGGQGTDTQYF
>TRBV10-3|.|many|15|TRBJ2-5
TGTGCCATCAGTGAGTCATTGGGAGGCGCGGAGACCCAGTACTTC
CAISESLGGAETQYF
>TRBV9|TRBD2|many|16|TRBJ2-1
TGTGCCAGCAGCGCTACTAGCGGGATAGGGGCCAATGAGCAGTTCTTC
CASSATSGIGANEQFF
>TRBV24-1|.|.|17|TRBJ2-1
TGTGCCACCAGTGATGGTGGGCGTTCGGGATCCAGCCGTGAGCAGTTCTTC
CATSDGGRSGSSREQFF
>TRBV5-6|.|many|14|TRBJ2-3
TGTGCCAGCTCCAAGACGGTGGCACAGGATACGCAGTATTTT
CASSKTVAQDTQYF
>TRBV20-1|TRBD2|.|15|TRBJ2-1
TGCAGTGCTCACCTTAGCGGGAGGGCCCTCAATGAGCAGTTCTTC
CSAHLSGRALNEQFF
>TRBV7-8|.|many|13|TRBJ2-1
TGTGCCAGCAGCTTAGGGGGCCGGGGTGAGCAGTTCTTC
CASSLGGRGEQFF
>TRBV7-3|TRBD1|.|13|TRBJ2-5
TGTGCCAGCAGCTTAGTCAGGGGGGAGACCCAGTACTTC
CASSLVRGETQYF
>TRBV5-1|.|.|15|TRBJ1-1
TGCGCCAGCAGCTCGATGGGGGTACTGAACACTGAAGCTTTCTTT
CASSSMGVLNTEAFF
>TRBV28|TRBD2|few|18|TRBJ2-7
TGTGCCAGCAAGCCTCCGGGACTAGCGGGAGGGGACTCCTACGAGCAGTACTTC
CASKPPGLAGGDSYEQYF
>TRBV7-3|.|many|16|TRBJ2-1
TGTGCCAGCAGTCTTGCCGGGACAAACTCCTACAATGAGCAGTTCTTC
CASSLAGTNSYNEQFF
>TRBV6-4|.|.|14|TRBJ2-3
TGTGCCAGCAGTGAGAAGGGAAGCACAGATACGCAGTATTTT
CASSEKGSTDTQYF
>TRBV28|.|many|15|TRBJ2-2
TGTGCCAGCAGTTTTAGGCTAGCGAGTAGCGGGGAGCTGTTTTTT
CASSFRLASSGELFF
>TRBV19|.|many|14|TRBJ2-3
TGTGCCAGTAGTATTCGGGACAGCACAGATACGCAGTATTTT
CASSIRDSTDTQYF
>TRBV11-3|.|many|12|TRBJ2-3
TGTGCCAGCAGCCCCTCCGGTGATGCGCAGTATTTT
CASSPSGDAQYF
>TRBV27|.|.|15|TRBJ2-3
TGTGCCAGCAGCCGGGGCAGGGGAGTTGTAGATACGCAGTATTTT
CASSRGRGVVDTQYF
>TRBV7-6|TRBD2|few|18|TRBJ2-1
TGTGCCAGCAGCGCCGGGACTAGCGGGAGTGGGCCCTACAATGAGCAGTTCTTC
CASSAGTSGSGPYNEQFF
>TRBV10-1|.|.|14|TRBJ2-5
TGCGCCAGCAGTGGGGGCCGGAACCAAGAGACCCAGTACTTC
CASSGGRNQETQYF
>TRBV7-2|TRBD2|.|18|TRBJ2-3
TGTGCCAGCAGCTTTTATCTAGCGGGAGTAGGGGTCACTGATACGCAGTATTTT
CASSFYLAGVGVTDTQYF
>TRBV28|.|.|14|TRBJ2-2
TGCGCCAGCAGTGACAGGGAGGGGACCGGGGAGCTGTTTTTT
CASSDREGTGELFF
>TRBV11-2|.|.|14|TRBJ1-1
TGTGCCAGCAGCTTGGGCGGAATGAACACTGAAGCTTTCTTT
CASSLGGMNTEAFF
>TRBV20-1|TRBD2|.|14|TRBJ2-1
TGCAGTGCTGCGACTAGCGGGAGATTCAATGAGCAGTTCTTC
CSAATSGRFNEQFF
>TRBV20-1|TRBD1|many|12|TRBJ2-1
TGCAGTGCCCCGGACAGGGAGAATGAGCAGTTCTTC
CSAPDRENEQFF
>TRBV5-1|.|few|13|TRBJ2-2
TGCGCCAGCAGCTTGGTTTCTACCGGGGAGCTGTTTTTT
CASSLVSTGELFF
>TRBV4-1|.|many|16|TRBJ2-1
TGCGCCAGCAGCCAAAGCCGCGCCAGCTCCTACAATGAGCAGTTCTTC
CASSQSRASSYNEQFF
>TRBV29-1|.|.|11|TRBJ2-7
TGCAGCGTTGCGGGAATCTACGAGCAGTACTTC
CSVAGIYEQYF
>TRBV29-1|.|.|13|TRBJ2-1
TGCAGCGTACAAGGGAGCTCCTACAATGAGCAGTTCTTC
CSVQGSSYNEQFF
>TRBV11-2|TRBD2|many|17|TRBJ2-1
TGTGCCAGCAGCCGTCTTAGCGGGAGGGGGCTCTACAATGAGCAGTTCTTC
CASSRLSGRGLYNEQFF
>TRBV12-3/TRBV12-4|TRBD2|many|17|TRBJ2-7
TGTGCCAGCAGTTTCGTTTCTGGGGGACTAGCGGCATACGAGCAGTACTTC
CASSFVSGGLAAYEQYF
>TRBV6-2/TRBV6-3|.|many|15|TRBJ2-1
TGTGCCAGCAGTTACGCACGAGGGCGTTTCTATGAGCAGTTCTTC
CASSYARGRFYEQFF
>TRBV5-4|.|.|11|TRBJ2-1
TGTGCCAGCAGCGGGGGGGCCGAGCAGTTCTTC
CASSGGAEQFF
>TRBV7-9|TRBD2|.|13|TRBJ2-5
TGTGCCAGCAGCCGGGGAGGGTACGAGACCCAGTACTTC
CASSRGGYETQYF
>TRBV2|.|many|14|TRBJ2-2
TGTGCCAGCAGCAACCAGGGGACCACCGGGGAGCTGTTTTTT
CASSNQGTTGELFF
>TRBV28|TRBD2|few|13|TRBJ2-4
TGTGCCAGCAGCCTAGCGGGATGGAACATTCAGTACTTC
CASSLAGWNIQYF
>TRBV6-6|TRBD1|many|15|TRBJ2-3
TGTGCCAGCACCCTACGGACAGGGGGAACAGATACGCAGTATTTT
CASTLRTGGTDTQYF
>TRBV7-2|.|.|14|TRBJ2-5
TGTGCCAGCAGCTTAGGTGGGGTAGGGGAGACCCAGTACTTC
CASSLGGVGETQYF
>TRBV5-4|.|many|15|TRBJ2-5
TGTGCCAGCAGCACAGGGTCGGCGCCTCAAGAGACCCAGTACTTC
CASSTGSAPQETQYF
>TRBV6-1|TRBD1|few|14|TRBJ1-6
TGTGCCAGCAGTCAACGGACAGGACGGTCACCCCTCCACTTT
CASSQRTGRSPLHF
>TRBV18|.|many|17|TRBJ2-7
TGTGCCAGCCGGGGCCCCCTGGCAGGGACTTTGACCTACGAGCAGTACTTC
CASRGPLAGTLTYEQYF
>TRBV10-2|.|few|14|TRBJ2-2
TGCGCCAGCAGTGAGTCTAGCTTCACCGGGGAGCTGTTTTTT
CASSESSFTGELFF
>TRBV20-1|.|.|14|TRBJ1-2
TGCAGTGCTGGGGCCGGGAGGGGCAACTATGGCTACACCTTC
CSAGAGRGNYGYTF
>TRBV5-1|.|.|14|TRBJ2-2
TGCGCCAGCTCATACTCGGGGAACACCGGGGAGCTGTTTTTT
CASSYSGNTGELFF
>TRBV3-1|TRBD2|.|16|TRBJ2-7
TGTGCCAGCAGCCAAGGGCGCGGGAGTGCAGGTTACGAGCAGTACTTC
CASSQGRGSAGYEQYF
>TRBV2|.|many|16|TRBJ2-2
TGTGCCAGCAGTGACTTGGGCCGGCTGAACACCGGGGAGCTGTTTTTT
CASSDLGRLNTGELFF
>TRBV12-5|.|.|13|TRBJ2-1
TGTGCTAGCAACCGGGACCCTGAAAGAGAGCAGTTCTTC
CASNRDPEREQFF
>TRBV20-1|.|many|16|TRBJ2-1
TGCAGTGCTAGAATAGTAGTGGGTGACCCTTACAATGAGCAGTTCTTC
CSARIVVGDPYNEQFF